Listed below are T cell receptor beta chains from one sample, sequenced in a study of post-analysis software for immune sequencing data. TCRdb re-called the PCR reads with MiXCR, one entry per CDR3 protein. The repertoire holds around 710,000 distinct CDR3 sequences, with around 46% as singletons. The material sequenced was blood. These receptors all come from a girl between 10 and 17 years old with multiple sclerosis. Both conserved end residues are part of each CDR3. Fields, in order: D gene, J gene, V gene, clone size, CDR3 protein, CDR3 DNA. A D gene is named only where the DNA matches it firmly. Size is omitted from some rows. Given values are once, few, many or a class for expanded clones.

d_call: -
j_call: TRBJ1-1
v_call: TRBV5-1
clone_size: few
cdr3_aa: CASRFGENTEAFF
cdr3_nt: TGCGCCAGCAGGTTCGGAGAGAACACTGAAGCTTTCTTT

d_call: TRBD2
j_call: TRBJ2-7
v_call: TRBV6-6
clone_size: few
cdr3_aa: CASSHRGSSGPLEQYF
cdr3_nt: TGTGCCAGCAGCCACCGTGGGTCTAGCGGGCCGCTGGAGCAGTACTTC

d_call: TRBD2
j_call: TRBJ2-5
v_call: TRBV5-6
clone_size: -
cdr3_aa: CASSRREEPFGETQYF
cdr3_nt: TGTGCCAGCAGCCGGCGGGAGGAACCCTTTGGGGAGACCCAGTACTTC

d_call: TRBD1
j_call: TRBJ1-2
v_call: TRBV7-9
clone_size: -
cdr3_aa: CASRSTGGSLYGYTF
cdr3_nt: TGTGCCAGCAGGTCAACAGGGGGTTCCCTATATGGCTACACCTTC

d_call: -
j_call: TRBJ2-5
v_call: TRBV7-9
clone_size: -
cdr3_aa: CASSSPPRDPQTETQYF
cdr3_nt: TGTGCCAGCAGCTCCCCACCCCGGGACCCTCAAACAGAGACCCAGTACTTC

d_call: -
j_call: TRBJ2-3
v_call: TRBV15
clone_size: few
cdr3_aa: CATSRDRGPDTQYF
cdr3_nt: TGTGCCACCAGCAGAGATCGCGGTCCAGATACGCAGTATTTT

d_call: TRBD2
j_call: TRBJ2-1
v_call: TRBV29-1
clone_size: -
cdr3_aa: CSVEGLAGLSSYNEQFF
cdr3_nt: TGCAGCGTCGAAGGACTAGCGGGGTTGAGCTCCTACAATGAGCAGTTCTTC

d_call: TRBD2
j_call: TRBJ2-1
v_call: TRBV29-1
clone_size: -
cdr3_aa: CSVEQLAGASEQFF
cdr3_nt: TGCAGCGTTGAACAGTTAGCGGGAGCGAGTGAGCAGTTCTTC

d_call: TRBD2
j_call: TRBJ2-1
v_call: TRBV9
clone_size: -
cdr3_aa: CASSVPASGREGEQFF
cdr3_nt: TGTGCCAGCAGCGTGCCTGCTAGCGGGAGGGAGGGTGAGCAGTTCTTC

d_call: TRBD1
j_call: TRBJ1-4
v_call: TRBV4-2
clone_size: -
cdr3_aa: CASSQVRQGARGEKLFF
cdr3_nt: TGTGCCAGCAGCCAAGTACGACAGGGGGCACGAGGTGAAAAACTGTTTTTT

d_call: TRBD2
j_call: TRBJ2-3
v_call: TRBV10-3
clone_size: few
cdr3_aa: CAISGAGEIFTTDTQYF
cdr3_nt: TGTGCCATCAGTGGAGCGGGGGAGATTTTCACCACAGATACGCAGTATTTT

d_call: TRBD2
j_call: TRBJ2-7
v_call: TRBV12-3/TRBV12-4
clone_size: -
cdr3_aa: CASTLNGGAYEQYF
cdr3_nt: TGTGCCAGCACCCTAAACGGGGGGGCGTACGAGCAGTACTTC

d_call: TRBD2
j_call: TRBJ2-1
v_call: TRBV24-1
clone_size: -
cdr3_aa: CATSDLSGLAGEDEQFF
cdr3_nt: TGTGCCACCAGTGATTTGTCCGGACTAGCGGGAGAGGATGAGCAGTTCTTC

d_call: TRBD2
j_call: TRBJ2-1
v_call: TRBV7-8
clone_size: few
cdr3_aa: CASSLLSGANNEQFF
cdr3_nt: TGTGCCAGCAGCTTACTTAGCGGGGCGAACAATGAGCAGTTCTTC

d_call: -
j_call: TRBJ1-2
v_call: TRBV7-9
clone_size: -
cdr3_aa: CASIGGYGYTF
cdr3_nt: TGTGCCAGCATTGGGGGATACGGCTACACCTTC

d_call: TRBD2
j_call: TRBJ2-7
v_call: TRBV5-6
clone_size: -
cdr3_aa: CASSARTSALGTYEQYF
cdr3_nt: TGTGCCAGCAGCGCCAGGACTAGCGCGCTTGGCACTTACGAGCAGTACTTC